Below are 2 T cell receptor beta chains sequenced from a single sample in a study of T cells in localized non-small cell lung cancer. Measured with immunoSEQ multiplex PCR; TCRdb has only the in-frame clones, and not every one. The data contain 25,000 to 35,000 clones, about 80% of them singletons. The material sequenced was peripheral blood, taken before any cancer treatment. Source of these receptors: a male donor at least 60 years old with stage III squamous cell lung carcinoma.

The DNA of the CDR3 is TGCGCCAGCAGCCCCGGGGGGGGACGGGGATCTGGGGCCAACGTCCTGACTTTC. This translates into CASSPGGGRGSGANVLTF. J is TRBJ2-6 and V is TRBV4-1, with 8 bases lining up with TRBD2. V lost 4 bases to trimming and J lost 1 base; unmatched junction nucleotides: 9. CDR1 and CDR2 (germline): MGHRA, YSYEKL. CDR3 length: 18 residues.

This clone has a handful of counts. CDR3 sequence reads: CASSLIREQFF. The CDR3 DNA reads TGTGCCAGCAGTTTAATCCGAGAGCAGTTCTTC. The V gene is TRBV28, the J gene TRBJ2-1; D is uncertain. Looked up from germline, CDR1 is MDHEN and CDR2 is SYDVKM. The CDR3 extends over 11 amino acids. Trimming shortened V by 2 bases and J by 10 bases, and 6 bases separated the two germline ends.